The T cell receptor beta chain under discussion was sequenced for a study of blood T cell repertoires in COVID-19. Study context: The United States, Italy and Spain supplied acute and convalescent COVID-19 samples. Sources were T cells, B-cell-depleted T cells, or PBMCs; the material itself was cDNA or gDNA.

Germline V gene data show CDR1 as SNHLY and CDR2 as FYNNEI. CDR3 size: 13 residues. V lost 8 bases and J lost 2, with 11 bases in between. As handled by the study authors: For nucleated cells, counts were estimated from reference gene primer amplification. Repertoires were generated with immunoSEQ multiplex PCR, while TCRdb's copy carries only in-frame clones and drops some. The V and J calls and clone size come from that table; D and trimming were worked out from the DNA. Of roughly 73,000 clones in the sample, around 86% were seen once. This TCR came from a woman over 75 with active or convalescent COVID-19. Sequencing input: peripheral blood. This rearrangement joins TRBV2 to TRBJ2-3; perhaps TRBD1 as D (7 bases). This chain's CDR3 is CASGGTVTDTQYF. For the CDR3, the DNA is TGTGCCAGCGGGGGGACAGTCACAGATACGCAGTATTTT.